The table lists the clone carrying this TCR beta chain with a count of one. This sample is part of a study of blood T cell repertoires in COVID-19. Study summary: The analysed material was cDNA or gDNA that came from T cells, B-cell-depleted T cells, or PBMCs.

A Seattle source enrolled patients during active infection and followed them longitudinally. The CDR3 sequence is 15 residues long. Germline V CDR1 and CDR2: SEHNR, FQNEAQ (reference sequence). Trimming left V 5 bases short and J 0 bases short, with 11 bases between. TCRdb keeps only in-frame clones here, not all; method: immunoSEQ multiplex PCR. The sample contains 180,000 or so clones, 70% to 90% of which appear only once. The sample consisted of peripheral blood. The chain couples TRBV7-9 to TRBJ2-1; D is unresolved. This sequence originates from a woman in her sixties or seventies with COVID-19, enrolled during active disease. The CDR3 bases are TGTGCCAGCAGCCCTCGGGTGAGCTCCTACAATGAGCAGTTCTTC. Translation gives CASSPRVSSYNEQFF.